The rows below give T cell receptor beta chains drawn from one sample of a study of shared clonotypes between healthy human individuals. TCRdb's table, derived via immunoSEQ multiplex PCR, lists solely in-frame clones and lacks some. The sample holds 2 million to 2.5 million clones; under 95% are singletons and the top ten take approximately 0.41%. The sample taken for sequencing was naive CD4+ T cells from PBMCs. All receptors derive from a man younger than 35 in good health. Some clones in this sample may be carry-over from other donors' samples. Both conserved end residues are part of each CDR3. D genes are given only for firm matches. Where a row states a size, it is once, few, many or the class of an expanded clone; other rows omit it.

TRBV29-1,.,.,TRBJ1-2,CSVELGLGYGYTF,TGCAGCGTTGAGTTGGGGCTGGGCTATGGCTACACCTTC
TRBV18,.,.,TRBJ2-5,CASSPNTRGLQETQYF,TGTGCCAGCTCACCAAATACCCGGGGACTCCAAGAGACCCAGTACTTC
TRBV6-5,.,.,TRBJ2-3,CASSYSAPTTDTQYF,TGTGCCAGCAGTTACTCGGCACCTACGACAGATACGCAGTATTTT
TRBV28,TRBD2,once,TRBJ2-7,CASSPTSLTYEQYF,TGTGCCAGCAGTCCGACTAGCTTAACCTACGAGCAGTACTTC
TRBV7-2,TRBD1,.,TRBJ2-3,CASSTDRGDTQYF,TGTGCCAGCAGCACGGACAGGGGGGATACGCAGTATTTT
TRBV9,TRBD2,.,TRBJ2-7,CASSGFAGTSGSYEQYF,TGTGCCAGCAGTGGTTTTGCCGGGACTAGCGGGAGTTACGAGCAGTACTTC
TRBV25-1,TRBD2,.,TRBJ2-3,CASSDPAGPSTDTQYF,TGTGCCAGCAGTGACCCAGCGGGACCTAGCACAGATACGCAGTATTTT
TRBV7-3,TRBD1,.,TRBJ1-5,CASSQDRDQPQHF,TGTGCCAGCAGCCAGGACAGGGATCAGCCCCAGCATTTT
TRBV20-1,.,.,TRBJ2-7,CSAAGAYEQYF,TGCAGTGCAGCCGGGGCCTACGAGCAGTACTTC
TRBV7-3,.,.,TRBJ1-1,CASSPQGNTEAFF,TGTGCCAGCAGCCCACAGGGGAACACTGAAGCTTTCTTT
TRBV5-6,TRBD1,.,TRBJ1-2,CASSNRGSRYGYTF,TGTGCCAGCAGTAACAGGGGCTCTAGGTATGGCTACACCTTC
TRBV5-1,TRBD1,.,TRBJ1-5,CASSLTGGDQPQHF,TGCGCCAGCAGCTTGACAGGGGGCGATCAGCCCCAGCATTTT
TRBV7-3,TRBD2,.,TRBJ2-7,CASSLRTSGSREQYF,TGTGCCAGCAGCTTACGGACTAGCGGGAGCCGCGAGCAGTACTTC
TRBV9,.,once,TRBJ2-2,CASSPRWAGELFF,TGTGCCAGCAGCCCAAGATGGGCCGGGGAGCTGTTTTTT
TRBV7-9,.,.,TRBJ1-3,CASSLALRTSGNTIYF,TGTGCCAGCAGCTTAGCCCTACGGACCTCTGGAAACACCATATATTTT
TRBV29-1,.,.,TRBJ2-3,CSVGGYRGTDTQYF,TGCAGCGTCGGGGGCTACCGAGGCACAGATACGCAGTATTTT
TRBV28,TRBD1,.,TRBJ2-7,CASRGTGGSYEQYF,TGTGCCAGCAGGGGGACAGGGGGCTCCTACGAGCAGTACTTC
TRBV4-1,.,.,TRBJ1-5,CASSQPTGLKDNQPQHF,TGCGCCAGCAGCCAACCAACCGGACTTAAGGACAATCAGCCCCAGCATTTT